Following are 9 T cell receptor beta chains from one sample sequenced in a study of T cell responses to AZD1222 COVID-19 vaccine. Produced via immunoSEQ multiplex PCR; TCRdb's table is partial and in-frame only. The table has approximately 150,000 clones, approximately 91% seen once. The sample was peripheral blood, taken on day 0 of AZD1222 vaccination. The receptors originated from an adult in good health.

The rearrangement joins TRBV7-6 to TRBJ2-6; D is undetermined. Per the germline V gene, CDR1 is SGHVS and CDR2 is FNYEAQ. The CDR3 contains 16 residues. Trimming removed 0 bases from V and 0 bases from J, with 6 bases in between. In DNA, the CDR3 is TGTGCCAGCAGCTTAGCCAGCTTCTCTGGGGCCAACGTCCTGACTTTC. Its translation: CASSLASFSGANVLTF. The variable domain in full, with the rest retrieved from reference TRBV7-6 and TRBJ2-6, is GAGVSQSPRYKVTKRGQDVALRCDPISGHVSLYWYRQALGQGPEFLTYFNYEAQQDKSGLPNDRFSAERPEGSISTLTIQRTEQRDSAMYRCASSLASFSGANVLTFGAGSRLTVL.

CDR3 protein: CATSDPRGIELFF. DNA for the CDR3: TGTGCCACCAGTGATCCAAGAGGAATCGAGCTGTTTTTT. This chain connects TRBV24-1 to TRBJ1-4, with D hard to call. Germline V gene data show CDR1 as KGHDR and CDR2 as SFDVKD. V shed 3 bases and J shed 14 bases, with 15 bases lying between them. There are 13 residues in the CDR3.

V gene TRBV9 combines with J gene TRBJ2-7, with D perhaps TRBD2 (6 bases). Germline V CDR1 and CDR2: SGDLS, YYNGEE. V was pared by 4 bases and J by 4 bases, with 21 bases between. CDR3 length: 16 amino acids. This CDR3 is CASSLKAVGGFYEQYF. Written as DNA, the CDR3 is TGTGCCAGCAGCCTGAAAGCTGTCGGGGGTTTTTACGAGCAGTACTTC.

The chain combines TRBV19 with TRBJ1-2; D may be TRBD1 (5 bases). The CDR3 extends over 14 amino acids. V lost 4 bases to trimming and J lost 1 base, with 10 bases between them. Looked up from germline, CDR1 is LNHDA and CDR2 is SQIVND (reference sequence). CDR3 protein: CASSTTDSNYGYTF. The DNA of the CDR3 is TGTGCCAGTAGTACAACTGACAGTAACTATGGCTACACCTTC.

This chain links TRBV9 with TRBJ1-1; 7 bases align to TRBD1. Germline V gene data show CDR1 as SGDLS and CDR2 as YYNGEE. V dropped 6 bases and J dropped 4; count of bases not matched to a gene: 6. CDR3 length equals 13 residues. The CDR3 loop is CASNPTGITEAFF. The CDR3 nucleotides are TGTGCCAGCAACCCGACAGGGATCACTGAAGCTTTCTTT.

The chain recombines TRBV28 with TRBJ1-4; 10 bases are shared with TRBD1. This CDR3 is built from 15 residues. The germline CDR1 and CDR2 sequences are MDHEN and SYDVKM. V lost 3 bases and J lost 7; bases outside the gene matches: 5. The CDR3 nucleotides read TGTGCCAGCAGTTTCCTGGACAGGGGGGGTGAAAAACTGTTTTTT. Translation gives CASSFLDRGGEKLFF.

J is TRBJ1-4 and V is TRBV4-2; possibly TRBD1 for D (5 bases). This CDR3 comprises 17 residues. The V end lost 4 bases, the J end lost 0 bases, and 15 bases lay between the germline ends. CDR1 and CDR2 from the germline V gene are LGHNA and YNFKEQ. Here the CDR3 DNA reads TGTGCCAGCAGCCGAGCGGCGGGGGATGCAACTAATGAAAAACTGTTTTTT. Amino acid sequence: CASSRAAGDATNEKLFF.

This clone showed up just once. The J gene is TRBJ1-6, the V gene TRBV9, with D hard to call. Germline V gene lookup returns CDR1 SGDLS and CDR2 YYNGEE. The CDR3 runs 12 residues. Trimming stripped 0 bases from V and 9 bases from J, with 4 bases between. CDR3 sequence (DNA): TGTGCCAGCAGCGTAGAAGGTTCACCCCTCCACTTT. This codes for CASSVEGSPLHF.

The chain has TRBV30 and TRBJ1-5; D is unresolved. Germline-derived CDR1 and CDR2 are GTSNPN and SVGIG (reference sequence). V was shortened by 0 bases and J by 0 bases, with 6 bases between the two germline ends. This CDR3 spans 14 amino acids. The CDR3 sequence is CAWSVSDSNQPQHF. In DNA, the CDR3 is TGTGCCTGGAGTGTATCGGATAGCAATCAGCCCCAGCATTTT.